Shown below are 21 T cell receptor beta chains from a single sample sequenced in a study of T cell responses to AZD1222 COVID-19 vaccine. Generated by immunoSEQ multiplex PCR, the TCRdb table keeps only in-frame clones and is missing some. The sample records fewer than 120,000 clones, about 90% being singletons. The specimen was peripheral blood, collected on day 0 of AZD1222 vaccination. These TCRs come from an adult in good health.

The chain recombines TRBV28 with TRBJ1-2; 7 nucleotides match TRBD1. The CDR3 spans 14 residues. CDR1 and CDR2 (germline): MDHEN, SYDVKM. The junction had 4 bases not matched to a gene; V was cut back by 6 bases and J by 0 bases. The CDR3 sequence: CASRLGQTNYGYTF. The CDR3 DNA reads TGTGCCAGCAGATTGGGACAGACTAACTATGGCTACACCTTC.

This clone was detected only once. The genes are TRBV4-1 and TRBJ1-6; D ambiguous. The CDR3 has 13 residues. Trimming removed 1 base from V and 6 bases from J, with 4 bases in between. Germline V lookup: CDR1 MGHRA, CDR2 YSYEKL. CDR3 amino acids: CASSQGVNSPLHF. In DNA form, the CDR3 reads TGCGCCAGCAGCCAAGGTGTTAATTCACCCCTCCACTTT.

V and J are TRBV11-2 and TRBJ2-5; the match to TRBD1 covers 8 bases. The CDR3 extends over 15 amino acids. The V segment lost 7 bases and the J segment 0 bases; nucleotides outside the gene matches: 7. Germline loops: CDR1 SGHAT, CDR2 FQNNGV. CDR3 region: CASMMGDRYQETQYF. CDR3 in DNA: TGTGCCAGCATGATGGGGGACAGGTACCAAGAGACCCAGTACTTC.

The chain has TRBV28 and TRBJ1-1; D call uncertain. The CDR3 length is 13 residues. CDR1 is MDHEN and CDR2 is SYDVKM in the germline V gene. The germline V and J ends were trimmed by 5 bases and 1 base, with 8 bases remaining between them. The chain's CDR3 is CASSPWGNTEAFF. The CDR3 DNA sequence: TGTGCCAGCAGTCCTTGGGGGAACACTGAAGCTTTCTTT.

The CDR3: CASSQGRVLYEQYF. CDR3 DNA sequence: TGTGCCAGCAGCCAGGGCAGGGTTTTATACGAGCAGTACTTC. The J gene is TRBJ2-7, the V gene TRBV3-1 (or the pseudogene TRBV3-2); TRBD1 might be the D (5 bases). Per the germline V gene, CDR1 is LGHDT and CDR2 is YNNKEL (reference sequence). The CDR3 loop spans 14 amino acids. With 3 bases removed from V and 4 bases from J, the gap between germline ends came to 13 bases.

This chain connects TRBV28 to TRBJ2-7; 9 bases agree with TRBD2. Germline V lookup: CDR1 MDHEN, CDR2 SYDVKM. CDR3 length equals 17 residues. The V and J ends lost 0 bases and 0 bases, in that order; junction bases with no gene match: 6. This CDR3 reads CASSLWTSGASSYEQYF. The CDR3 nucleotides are TGTGCCAGCAGTTTATGGACTAGCGGCGCGAGCTCCTACGAGCAGTACTTC.

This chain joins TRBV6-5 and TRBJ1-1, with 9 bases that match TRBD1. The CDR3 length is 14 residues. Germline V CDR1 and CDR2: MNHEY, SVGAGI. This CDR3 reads CATQQGAPNTEAFF. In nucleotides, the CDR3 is TGTGCTACCCAACAGGGGGCTCCGAACACTGAAGCTTTCTTT.

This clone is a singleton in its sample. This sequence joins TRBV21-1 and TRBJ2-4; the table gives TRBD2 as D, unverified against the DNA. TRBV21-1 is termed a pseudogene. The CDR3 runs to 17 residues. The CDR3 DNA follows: TGTGCCAGCAGCCTCGGGGGGAGGGTATTCGTCAAAAACATTCAGTACTTC. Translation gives CASSLGGRVFVKNIQYF.

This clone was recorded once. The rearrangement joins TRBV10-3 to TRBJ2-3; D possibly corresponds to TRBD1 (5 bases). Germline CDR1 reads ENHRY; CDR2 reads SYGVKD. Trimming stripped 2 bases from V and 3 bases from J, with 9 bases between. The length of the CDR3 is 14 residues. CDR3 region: CAISERQKTDTQYF. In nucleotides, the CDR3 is TGTGCCATCAGTGAGCGACAGAAAACAGATACGCAGTATTTT.

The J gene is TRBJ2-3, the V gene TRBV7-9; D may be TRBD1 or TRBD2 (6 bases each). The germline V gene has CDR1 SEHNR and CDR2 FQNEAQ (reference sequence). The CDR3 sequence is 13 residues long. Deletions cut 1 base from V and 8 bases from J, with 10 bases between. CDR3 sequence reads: CASSLGGGGTQYF. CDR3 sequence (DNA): TGTGCCAGCAGCTTAGGAGGGGGAGGTACGCAGTATTTT.

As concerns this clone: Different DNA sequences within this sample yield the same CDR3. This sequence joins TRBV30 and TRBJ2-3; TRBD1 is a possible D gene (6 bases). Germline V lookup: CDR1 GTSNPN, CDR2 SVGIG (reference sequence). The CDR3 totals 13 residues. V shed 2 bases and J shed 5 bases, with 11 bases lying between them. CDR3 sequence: CAWSFGGRDTQYF. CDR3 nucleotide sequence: TGTGCCTGGAGTTTTGGGGGCAGAGATACGCAGTATTTT.

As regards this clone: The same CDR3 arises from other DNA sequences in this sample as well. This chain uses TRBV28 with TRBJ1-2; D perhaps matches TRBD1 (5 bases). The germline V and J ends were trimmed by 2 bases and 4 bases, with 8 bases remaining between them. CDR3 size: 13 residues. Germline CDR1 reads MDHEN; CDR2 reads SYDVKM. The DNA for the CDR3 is TGTGCCAGCAGTTTACCAGGGATCTATGGCTACACCTTC. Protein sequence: CASSLPGIYGYTF.

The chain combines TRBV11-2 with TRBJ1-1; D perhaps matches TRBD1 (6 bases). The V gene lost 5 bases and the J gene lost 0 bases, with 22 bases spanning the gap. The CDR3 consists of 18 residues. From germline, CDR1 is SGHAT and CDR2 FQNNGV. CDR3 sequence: CASSALLGGLSMNTEAFF. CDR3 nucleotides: TGTGCCAGCAGCGCCCTTCTGGGGGGCCTAAGCATGAACACTGAAGCTTTCTTT.

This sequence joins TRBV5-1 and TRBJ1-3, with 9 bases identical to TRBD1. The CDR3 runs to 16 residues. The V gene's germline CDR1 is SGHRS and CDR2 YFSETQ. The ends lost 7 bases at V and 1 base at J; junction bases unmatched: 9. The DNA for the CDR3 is TGCGCCAGCTCCGGACAGGGGATAGCTTCTGGAAACACCATATATTTT. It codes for CASSGQGIASGNTIYF.

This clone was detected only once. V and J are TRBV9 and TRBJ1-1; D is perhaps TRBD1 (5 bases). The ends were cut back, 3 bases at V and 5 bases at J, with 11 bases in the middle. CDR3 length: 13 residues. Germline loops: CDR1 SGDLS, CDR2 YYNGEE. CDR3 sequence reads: CASSGDPGTEAFF. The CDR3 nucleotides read TGTGCCAGCAGCGGAGATCCAGGGACTGAAGCTTTCTTT.

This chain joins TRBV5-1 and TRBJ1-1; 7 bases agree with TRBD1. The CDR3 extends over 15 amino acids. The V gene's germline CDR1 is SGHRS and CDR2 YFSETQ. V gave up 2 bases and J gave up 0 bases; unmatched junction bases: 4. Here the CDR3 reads CASSFEDRLNTEAFF. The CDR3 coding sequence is TGCGCCAGCAGCTTTGAGGACAGGCTGAACACTGAAGCTTTCTTT.

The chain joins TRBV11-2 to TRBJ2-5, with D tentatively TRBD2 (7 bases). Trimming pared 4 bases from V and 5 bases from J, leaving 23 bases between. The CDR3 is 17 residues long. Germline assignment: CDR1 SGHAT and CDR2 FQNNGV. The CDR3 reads CASSSPRGGGQSETQYF. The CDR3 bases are TGTGCCAGCAGCTCCCCCCGGGGCGGGGGCCAGAGTGAGACCCAGTACTTC.

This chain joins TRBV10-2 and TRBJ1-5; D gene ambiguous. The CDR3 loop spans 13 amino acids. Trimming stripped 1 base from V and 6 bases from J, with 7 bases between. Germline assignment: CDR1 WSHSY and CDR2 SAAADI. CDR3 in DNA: TGCGCCAGCAGTGAGTTCAGATCTCAGCCCCAGCATTTT. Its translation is CASSEFRSQPQHF.

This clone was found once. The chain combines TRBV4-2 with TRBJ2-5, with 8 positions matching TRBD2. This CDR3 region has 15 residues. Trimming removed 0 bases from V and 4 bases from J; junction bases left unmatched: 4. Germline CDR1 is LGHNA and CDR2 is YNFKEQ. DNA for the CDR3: TGTGCCAGCAGCCAAGATCTGGCGGGGGGAGAGACCCAGTACTTC. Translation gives CASSQDLAGGETQYF.

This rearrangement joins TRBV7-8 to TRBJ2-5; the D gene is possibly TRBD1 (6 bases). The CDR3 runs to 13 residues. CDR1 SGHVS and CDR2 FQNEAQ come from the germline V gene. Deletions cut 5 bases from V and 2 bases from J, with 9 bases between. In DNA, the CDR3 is TGTGCCAGCAGCAACGGACAGCAAGAGACCCAGTACTTC. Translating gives CASSNGQQETQYF.

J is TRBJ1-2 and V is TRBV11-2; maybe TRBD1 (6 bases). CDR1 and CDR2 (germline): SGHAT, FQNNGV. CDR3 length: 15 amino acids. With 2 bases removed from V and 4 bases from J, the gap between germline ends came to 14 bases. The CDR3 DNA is TGTGCCAGCAGCTTACAGGGGAGGATAGGCTATGGCTACACCTTC. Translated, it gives CASSLQGRIGYGYTF.